The clone carrying this T cell receptor (beta chain) was seen repeatedly, ten times or more. The antigen is unknown. Looked up from germline, CDR1 is SGHTA and CDR2 is FQGNSA. CDR3 length equals 14 residues. The germline V and J ends were trimmed by 5 bases and 0 bases, with 10 bases remaining between them. The record originates from a study of early T cells in non-severe SARS-CoV-2 infection. Whole-study context: Sequencing was performed on bulk RNA from unsorted whole blood, leaving chains unpaired.

General observations from the study: Anti-spike CD8 specificities were favored by VDJdb matching, whose results missed private and CD4 specificities.

Unique molecular identifier tags were affixed to discrete cDNA molecules. TCRdb redid the calling of the 5' RACE reads with MiXCR, one entry per CDR3 protein. The sample has tens of thousands of distinct CDR3 sequences, 5.8% seen once. The V and J genes are TRBV7-2 and TRBJ1-1; D is unresolved. Specimen: whole blood. The receptor comes from an adult who was a healthcare worker with PCR-confirmed SARS-CoV-2 infection or an uninfected control (not recorded which). The CDR3 DNA reads as TGTGCCAGCAGCCGTGCAGGAGTGAACACTGAAGCTTTCTTT. Residues: CASSRAGVNTEAFF.